Presented here are 29 T cell receptor beta chains from one specimen sequenced in a study of molecular identifiers for immune sequencing clone quantification. TCRdb re-analysed the PCR reads in MiXCR, keeping a single row per CDR3 protein. Among about 320,000 distinct CDR3 sequences listed, over 20% were seen once. The sample taken for sequencing was naive CD8+ T cells from blood, with Jurkat cell RNA spiked in. As to subset: FACS-sorted CD8+CD4-CCR7+CD45RA+ naive T cells. All receptors derive from a human donor in good health. Some libraries in this study had Jurkat cell RNA spiked in.

This clonotype was picked up many times. The rearrangement joins TRBV7-9 to TRBJ1-4, with D unresolved. The CDR3 covers 14 residues. Looked up from germline, CDR1 is SEHNR and CDR2 is FQNEAQ (reference sequence). The V gene lost 5 bases and the J gene lost 8 bases, with 15 bases spanning the gap. The CDR3 DNA is TGTGCCAGCAGCCCCACCTCGGGCGAGGAAAAACTGTTTTTT. Residues: CASSPTSGEEKLFF. The full variable domain, its missing parts supplied by reference TRBV7-9 and TRBJ1-4, is DTGVSQNPRHKITKRGQNVTFRCDPISEHNRLYWYRQTLGQGPEFLTYFQNEAQLEKSRLLSDRFSAERPKGSFSTLEIQRTEQGDSAMYLCASSPTSGEEKLFFGSGTQLSVL.

Concerning this clonotype: A read error may explain this, as a much larger clone is one base away. This chain joins TRBV3-1 and TRBJ2-7; TRBD1 might be the D (6 bases). Germline V gene lookup returns CDR1 LGHDT and CDR2 YNNKEL (reference sequence). V was shortened by 4 bases and J by 9 bases, with 16 bases between the two germline ends. The CDR3 length is 13 residues. For the CDR3, the DNA is TGTGCCAGCAGCCCCCCGGACAGTCTAGGGCAGTACTTC. Residues: CASSPPDSLGQYF.

The chain joins TRBV4-1 to TRBJ2-7; a possible D gene is TRBD2 (5 bases). Deletions cut 0 bases from V and 2 bases from J, with 11 bases between. This CDR3 region has 15 residues. Germline V gives CDR1 MGHRA, CDR2 YSYEKL. The CDR3 sequence: CASSQEPGNTYEQYF. The CDR3 DNA is TGCGCCAGCAGCCAAGAACCGGGGAATACCTACGAGCAGTACTTC.

This clonotype was recorded many times. The chain uses TRBV30 and TRBJ1-1; D might be TRBD1 (6 bases). V was pared by 0 bases and J by 4 bases, with 9 bases between. The CDR3 extends over 13 amino acids. CDR1 and CDR2 from the germline V gene are GTSNPN and SVGIG (reference sequence). DNA for the CDR3: TGTGCCTGGAGTGTAGGGGGGGGCACTGAAGCTTTCTTT. Its protein product is CAWSVGGGTEAFF. The full variable domain, in which reference TRBV30 and TRBJ1-1 provide the parts outside the CDR3, is SQTIHQWPATLVQPVGSPLSLECTVEGTSNPNLYWYRQAAGRGLQLLFYSVGIGQISSEVPQNLSASRPQDRQFILSSKKLLLSDSGFYLCAWSVGGGTEAFFGQGTRLTVV.

Note on this clonotype: This may be a read error, as it is one base from a much larger clone. This rearrangement joins TRBV7-9 to TRBJ1-5; D gene unclear. The germline V gene has CDR1 SEHNR and CDR2 FQNEAQ (reference sequence). V was clipped by 5 bases and J by 3 bases, with 17 bases between them. The CDR3 consists of 16 residues. The CDR3 here is CASSNNDPYNNQPQHF. For the CDR3, the DNA is TGTGCCAGCAGCAACAACGACCCCTATAACAATCAGCCCCAGCATTTT.

This clonotype showed up many times. The chain joins TRBV7-9 to TRBJ2-5; the D is unclear. V was clipped by 2 bases and J by 4 bases, with 11 bases between them. The CDR3 loop spans 14 amino acids. The germline CDR1 and CDR2 sequences are SEHNR and FQNEAQ (reference sequence). Written as DNA, the CDR3 is TGTGCCAGCAGCTTACCCCCGATCGGAGAGACCCAGTACTTC. It specifies CASSLPPIGETQYF.

This clonotype was found many times. J is TRBJ2-3 and V is TRBV7-9, with D possibly being TRBD2 (5 bases). V lost 4 bases to trimming and J lost 1 base, with 21 bases between them. Germline CDR1 is SEHNR and CDR2 is FQNEAQ (reference sequence). The CDR3 spans 18 residues. This chain's CDR3 is CASSSNEGLPNCTDTQYF. The DNA of the CDR3 is TGTGCCAGCAGCTCAAACGAGGGTCTTCCGAATTGCACAGATACGCAGTATTTT.

The sample holds many counts of this clonotype. The chain is built from TRBV9 and TRBJ2-6, with D perhaps TRBD2 (6 bases). The CDR3 contains 16 residues. Trimming shortened V by 4 bases and J by 3 bases, and 14 bases separated the two germline ends. Germline lookup yields CDR1 SGDLS and CDR2 YYNGEE. CDR3 nucleotides: TGTGCCAGCAGCCCCCCCGCGGGGATTGGGGCCAACGTCCTGACTTTC. Translated: CASSPPAGIGANVLTF. The full variable domain, in which reference TRBV9 and TRBJ2-6 provide the parts outside the CDR3, is DSGVTQTPKHLITATGQRVTLRCSPRSGDLSVYWYQQSLDQGLQFLIQYYNGEERAKGNILERFSAQQFPDLHSELNLSSLELGDSALYFCASSPPAGIGANVLTFGAGSRLTVL.

This clonotype has only one observation. A clone one base away is much larger, so this may be a read error. Here the CDR3 DNA reads TGTGCCAGCAGTTACTATGTGGCAGGGGGGGGCTATGGCTACACCTTC. This encodes CASSYYVAGGGYGYTF. The chain has TRBV6-5 and TRBJ1-2, with TRBD1 matching over 7 bases. The CDR3 runs 16 residues. Unmatched junction bases numbered 9, after V lost 1 base and J lost 4 bases. Looked up from germline, CDR1 is MNHEY and CDR2 is SVGAGI.

This clonotype was seen a few times. The chain uses TRBV7-3 and TRBJ2-3; tentatively, D is TRBD1 (6 bases). The CDR3 length is 17 residues. V was cut by 5 bases and J by 0 bases, with 18 bases left in between. Germline CDR1 is SGHTA and CDR2 is FQGTGA. CDR3 bases: TGTGCCAGCAGCCCCACCAGTTTGGACAGTAGCACAGATACGCAGTATTTT. It specifies CASSPTSLDSSTDTQYF.

This clonotype was observed at least ten times. This chain links TRBV5-1 with TRBJ2-3; D gene uncertain. This CDR3 has 16 residues. V was shortened by 4 bases and J by 2 bases, with 17 bases between the two germline ends. CDR1 is SGHRS and CDR2 is YFSETQ in the germline V gene. The chain's CDR3 is CASSAWEGGTTDTQYF. CDR3 nucleotides: TGCGCCAGCAGCGCGTGGGAAGGTGGCACCACAGATACGCAGTATTTT.

This clonotype was seen repeatedly, ten times or more. CDR3 in DNA: TGCGCCAGCAGCTTGTTCGAGCGGACTACCACAGATACGCAGTATTTT. It specifies CASSLFERTTTDTQYF. The gene calls are TRBV5-1 and TRBJ2-3, with a possible D match to TRBD2 (6 bases). V lost 1 base to trimming and J lost 2 bases, with 14 bases between them. CDR3 size: 16 residues. The germline CDR1 and CDR2 sequences are SGHRS and YFSETQ.

This clonotype was observed a handful of times. J is TRBJ1-1 and V is TRBV29-1, with D possibly being TRBD1 (6 bases). The CDR3 extends over 15 amino acids. Germline values: CDR1 SQVTM, CDR2 ANQGSEA. The V end was cut by 0 bases, the J end by 1 base, with 12 bases between. CDR3 amino acids: CSVEEGAPRNTEAFF. The CDR3 DNA reads as TGCAGCGTTGAAGAGGGGGCGCCTCGGAACACTGAAGCTTTCTTT.

This clonotype was seen ten or more times. The gene calls are TRBV7-9 and TRBJ1-1; perhaps TRBD1 as D (6 bases). Germline V CDR1 and CDR2: SEHNR, FQNEAQ (reference sequence). Trimming shortened V by 1 base and J by 8 bases, and 8 bases separated the two germline ends. The CDR3 contains 12 residues. The CDR3 region has the DNA TGTGCCAGCAGCTTAGAACAGGGAGAAGCTTTCTTT. Translation: CASSLEQGEAFF.

The chain couples TRBV4-3 to TRBJ2-2; tentatively, D is TRBD1 (5 bases). CDR3 size: 18 residues. Germline loops: CDR1 LGHNA, CDR2 YSLEER. V lost 0 bases, J lost 5 bases, and 19 bases lay in between. CDR3 amino acids: CASSQDLGQLVLTGELFF. CDR3 in DNA: TGCGCCAGCAGCCAAGATCTCGGACAATTAGTCCTGACCGGGGAGCTGTTTTTT.

This clonotype occurred many times. V gene TRBV20-1 combines with J gene TRBJ2-7, with 10 bases identical to TRBD2. The germline V gene has CDR1 DFQATT and CDR2 SNEGSKA (reference sequence). V lost 0 bases, J lost 7 bases, and 3 bases stayed unmatched. This CDR3 is built from 13 residues. This CDR3 reads CSARDLLAGEQYF. CDR3 nucleotide sequence: TGCAGTGCTAGAGATCTACTAGCGGGGGAGCAGTACTTC.

Ten or more counts support this clonotype. This chain uses TRBV9 with TRBJ1-5, with D tentatively TRBD1 (6 bases). Germline CDR1 SGDLS, CDR2 YYNGEE. Trimming took 0 bases from V and 5 from J, leaving 9 bases between them. The CDR3 is 14 residues long. CDR3 sequence: CASSVADSHQPQHF. The CDR3 DNA reads as TGTGCCAGCAGCGTAGCGGACAGCCATCAGCCCCAGCATTTT.

Remarks on this clonotype: A much larger clone lies one base from this, so it may be a read error. This chain uses TRBV12-3 or TRBV12-4 with TRBJ2-3, with D maybe TRBD1 (8 bases). This CDR3 is 16 amino acids long. The DNA of the CDR3 is TGTGCCAGCAGTTTAGATTTAGGGGGAGGGACAGGTACGCAGTATTTT. It encodes CASSLDLGGGTGTQYF.

A few counts support this clonotype. This chain links TRBV29-1 with TRBJ2-1; 13 nucleotides align to TRBD2. Trimming removed 6 bases from V and 7 bases from J; junction bases left unmatched: 6. This CDR3 region has 14 residues. Germline CDR1 reads SQVTM; CDR2 reads ANQGSEA. The CDR3, as DNA: TGCAGCGTCGAGGGGACTAGCGGGACAAATGAGCAGTTCTTC. Protein product: CSVEGTSGTNEQFF.

This clonotype was observed at least ten times. The J gene is TRBJ2-7, the V gene TRBV20-1; D ambiguous. Trimming removed 1 base from V and 3 bases from J, with 13 bases in between. This CDR3 has 14 amino acids. Germline values: CDR1 DFQATT, CDR2 SNEGSKA (reference sequence). CDR3: CSARAPTWVYEQYF. CDR3 bases: TGCAGTGCTAGAGCCCCAACGTGGGTCTACGAGCAGTACTTC.

This clonotype has just a few counts. The genes are TRBV2 and TRBJ2-2; TRBD1 is a possible D gene (7 bases). Trimming cost V 2 bases and J 6 bases, with 13 bases left between them. CDR3 size: 15 residues. The germline CDR1 and CDR2 sequences are SNHLY and FYNNEI. CDR3 in amino acids: CASSEWRGLAGELFF. The DNA of the CDR3 is TGTGCCAGCAGTGAATGGAGGGGGCTGGCCGGGGAGCTGTTTTTT. Complete variable domain (other parts from reference TRBV2 and TRBJ2-2): EPEVTQTPSHQVTQMGQEVILRCVPISNHLYFYWYRQILGQKVEFLVSFYNNEISEKSEIFDDQFSVERPDGSNFTLKIRSTKLEDSAMYFCASSEWRGLAGELFFGEGSRLTVL.

There are many counts of this clonotype. The chain recombines TRBV7-9 with TRBJ2-7; D call uncertain. The ends were cut back, 3 bases at V and 12 bases at J, with 15 bases in the middle. The CDR3 covers 12 residues. CDR1 and CDR2 from the germline V gene are SEHNR and FQNEAQ (reference sequence). CDR3 sequence: CASSLNLGSRYF. The CDR3, as DNA: TGTGCCAGCAGCTTGAATCTCGGTAGCCGGTACTTC.

This clonotype was counted many times. This chain links TRBV30 with TRBJ1-5, with 8 bases lining up with TRBD1. Germline V CDR1 and CDR2: GTSNPN, SVGIG (reference sequence). Trimming took 1 base from V and 7 from J; bases not matched to a gene: 6. This CDR3 has 14 amino acids. The CDR3 sequence: CAWSGGQGRQPQHF. CDR3 nucleotides: TGTGCCTGGAGTGGCGGACAGGGTAGGCAGCCCCAGCATTTT.

This clonotype appeared many times. The V gene is TRBV5-1, the J gene TRBJ1-1, with no clear D. V was shortened by 7 bases and J by 0 bases, with 19 bases between the two germline ends. The CDR3 has 16 residues. Per germline, CDR1 SGHRS and CDR2 YFSETQ. The CDR3 bases are TGCGCCAGCTCCATTGGAGGAGTCCTCATGAACACTGAAGCTTTCTTT. It translates to CASSIGGVLMNTEAFF. The whole variable domain, filled in from reference TRBV5-1 and TRBJ1-1, reads KAGVTQTPRYLIKTRGQQVTLSCSPISGHRSVSWYQQTPGQGLQFLFEYFSETQRNKGNFPGRFSGRQFSNSRSEMNVSTLELGDSALYLCASSIGGVLMNTEAFFGQGTRLTVV.

The chain is built from TRBV19 and TRBJ2-1; possibly TRBD1 for D (6 bases). V lost 6 bases and J lost 7, with 19 bases in between. The CDR3 extends over 15 amino acids. CDR1 is LNHDA, CDR2 SQIVND, per germline (reference sequence). DNA for the CDR3: TGTGCCAGTAGCCTGGGAACTAGGGGGTTAAATGAGCAGTTCTTC. It yields the protein CASSLGTRGLNEQFF.

This clonotype was counted many times. The rearrangement joins TRBV12-3 or TRBV12-4 to TRBJ1-5; D is unclear. The CDR3 is 12 amino acids. With 5 bases removed from V and 7 bases from J, the gap between germline ends came to 9 bases. As DNA, the CDR3 is TGTGCCAGCAGTGGAATTGGACAGCCCCAGCATTTT. Encoded protein: CASSGIGQPQHF.

This clonotype was seen many times. The chain uses TRBV19 and TRBJ2-6, with D unresolved. V was clipped by 6 bases and J by 0 bases, with 15 bases between them. The CDR3 runs to 17 residues. The germline V gene encodes CDR1 LNHDA and CDR2 SQIVND (reference sequence). This CDR3 reads CASSDTLGSSGANVLTF. The CDR3 DNA follows: TGTGCCAGTAGCGACACTCTCGGATCCTCTGGGGCCAACGTCCTGACTTTC. The entire variable domain, with the rest obtained from reference TRBV19 and TRBJ2-6, is as follows: DGGITQSPKYLFRKEGQNVTLSCEQNLNHDAMYWYRQDPGQGLRLIYYSQIVNDFQKGDIAEGYSVSREKKESFPLTVTSAQKNPTAFYLCASSDTLGSSGANVLTFGAGSRLTVL.

In its sample, this clonotype was seen many times. J is TRBJ2-1 and V is TRBV12-3 or TRBV12-4, with D possibly matching TRBD2 (7 bases). CDR3 size: 13 residues. V lost 8 bases and J lost 9, with 17 bases in between. The DNA of the CDR3 is TGTGCCAGCCTAGAGGGGGGGGATAGTGAGCAGTTCTTC. This translates into CASLEGGDSEQFF.

Comments on this clonotype: Sequence at one end of the junction differs from germline and may be a read error. The chain links TRBV6-2 or TRBV6-3 to TRBJ2-7, with TRBD1 matching 9 bases. The germline V gene has CDR1 MNHEY and CDR2 SVGEGT. The CDR3 length is 13 residues. The CDR3 is CASSYGTGQPLNF. The CDR3 DNA reads TGTGCCAGCAGTTACGGGACAGGGCAGCCCCTGAACTTC.